A single sample gave rise to the 22 T cell receptor beta chains below, sequenced in a study of CD8+CD57+ T cells in acquired aplastic anemia. Genomic DNA templated the TCR beta VDJ and CDR3 profiling. TCRdb reanalysed the reads using MiXCR and keeps one entry per CDR3 protein. The sample lists under 200,000 distinct CDR3 sequences; around 45% were seen once. What was sequenced was sorted CD4+, CD8+, or CD8+CD57+ T cells (not recorded which) from PBMCs. These receptors originate from a human donor in good health.

The chain carries TRBV7-6 and TRBJ1-2; possibly TRBD1 for D (6 bases). Trimming removed 5 bases at V and 3 bases at J, with 13 bases between. Per the germline V gene, CDR1 is SGHVS and CDR2 is FNYEAQ. The CDR3 is 14 amino acids. The CDR3 DNA sequence: TGTGCCAGCAGCCTCGGGGACAAGGACTATGGCTACACCTTC. It specifies CASSLGDKDYGYTF.

The table lists this clonotype with a count of one. The genes are TRBV20-1 and TRBJ1-6, with D possibly TRBD1 on 5 matching bases. V was clipped by 6 bases and J by 9 bases, with 15 bases between them. Germline V CDR1 and CDR2: DFQATT, SNEGSKA (reference sequence). This CDR3 spans 13 amino acids. CDR3 coding DNA: TGCAGTGCGAGCCCGGGAAGGGGTTCACCCCTCCACTTT. Residues: CSASPGRGSPLHF.

This clonotype was picked up a small number of times. This chain connects TRBV19 to TRBJ1-2, with D unresolved. Germline loops: CDR1 LNHDA, CDR2 SQIVND (reference sequence). There are 11 residues in the CDR3. The V and J ends lost 3 bases and 7 bases respectively, with 6 bases between them. The CDR3 here is CASSIAGGYTF. DNA for the CDR3: TGTGCCAGTAGTATCGCGGGTGGCTACACCTTC.

This clonotype has a count of ten or more. The chain couples TRBV19 to TRBJ1-1; maybe TRBD1 (6 bases). This CDR3 contains 13 residues. Germline V gene data show CDR1 as LNHDA and CDR2 as SQIVND (reference sequence). V was shortened by 3 bases and J by 4 bases, with 9 bases between the two germline ends. CDR3 bases: TGTGCCAGTAGTATGGGACATCGCACTGAAGCTTTCTTT. Its protein is CASSMGHRTEAFF.

This clonotype was seen at least ten times. This chain connects TRBV7-9 to TRBJ2-6, with a possible D match to TRBD1 (6 bases). CDR1 and CDR2 (germline): SEHNR, FQNEAQ (reference sequence). The CDR3 length is 18 residues. The ends were cut back, 5 bases at V and 1 base at J, with 18 bases in the middle. CDR3 sequence reads: CASSRSDSRNSGANVLTF. CDR3 bases: TGTGCCAGCAGCCGATCGGACAGTCGGAATTCTGGGGCCAACGTCCTGACTTTC.

This clonotype has at least ten counts. The chain carries TRBV9 and TRBJ2-1, with TRBD2 as a possible D gene (6 bases). The CDR3 sequence is 17 residues long. The germline CDR1 and CDR2 sequences are SGDLS and YYNGEE. The ends were cut back, 0 bases at V and 0 bases at J, with 13 bases in the middle. The CDR3 spells CASSVGRGPGSYNEQFF. CDR3 coding DNA: TGTGCCAGCAGCGTAGGGAGGGGACCCGGCTCCTACAATGAGCAGTTCTTC.

The table lists this clonotype with a few counts. J is TRBJ2-3 and V is TRBV18; D remains unclear. The CDR3 is 12 residues long. The V end lost 3 bases, the J end lost 3 bases, and 4 bases lay between the germline ends. Germline CDR1 reads KGHSH; CDR2 reads LQKENI. CDR3 region: CASSPATDTQYF. In DNA, the CDR3 is TGTGCCAGCTCACCTGCGACAGATACGCAGTATTTT.

The rearrangement joins TRBV4-1 to TRBJ1-1, with D maybe TRBD1 (6 bases). The CDR3 totals 16 residues. CDR1 is MGHRA and CDR2 is YSYEKL in the germline V gene. V was trimmed by 5 bases and J by 6 bases, leaving 22 bases between them. The CDR3 DNA follows: TGCGCCAGCAGCGCAAGGACCCTTTGGACAGCGTCTGAAGCTTTCTTT. Encoded protein: CASSARTLWTASEAFF.

Ten or more counts support this clonotype. The chain employs TRBV20-1 and TRBJ2-3; D perhaps matches TRBD2 (5 bases). The CDR3 is 14 residues long. Germline V gene data show CDR1 as DFQATT and CDR2 as SNEGSKA (reference sequence). Deletions cut 1 base from V and 0 bases from J, with 8 bases between. CDR3 in amino acids: CSARVPGSTDTQYF. The CDR3 bases are TGCAGTGCTAGAGTCCCGGGGAGCACAGATACGCAGTATTTT.

The chain carries TRBV20-1 and TRBJ2-1, with D tentatively TRBD2 (6 bases). The V gene lost 6 bases and the J gene lost 5 bases, with 20 bases spanning the gap. Germline assignment: CDR1 DFQATT and CDR2 SNEGSKA (reference sequence). The CDR3 totals 15 residues. CDR3 amino acids: CSAPRPGGDHNEQFF. CDR3 coding DNA: TGCAGTGCGCCTAGACCCGGGGGAGACCACAATGAGCAGTTCTTC.

This clonotype was counted ten times or more. Compared with germline, one end of the junction differs, possibly owing to a read error. V is TRBV7-9 and J is TRBJ2-1; D uncertain. Germline V gene data show CDR1 as SEHNR and CDR2 as FQNEAQ (reference sequence). This CDR3 has 13 residues. The CDR3 DNA reads TGCGCCAGCAGCCTGAGCTCCTACAATGAGCAGTTCTTC. Translated: CASSLSSYNEQFF.

The chain couples TRBV15 to TRBJ2-3; 7 bases align to TRBD2. Germline CDR1 and CDR2: LNHNV and YYDKDF (reference sequence). This CDR3 region has 15 residues. Trimming cost V 3 bases and J 2 bases; bases outside gene matches: 5. Here the CDR3 reads CATSRGGDLTDTQYF. The CDR3 DNA reads as TGTGCCACCAGCAGGGGAGGGGATCTCACAGATACGCAGTATTTT.

V gene TRBV25-1 combines with J gene TRBJ1-6, with D perhaps matching TRBD1 (5 bases). The CDR3 length is 15 residues. From germline, CDR1 is MGHDK and CDR2 SYGVNS. Deletions cut 3 bases from V and 7 bases from J, with 13 bases between. CDR3 sequence (DNA): TGTGCCAGCAGTGAGGTTGGGGCTGTGAATTCACCCCTCCACTTT. This codes for CASSEVGAVNSPLHF.

The chain uses TRBV2 and TRBJ2-2, with 13 bases that match TRBD2. Trimming cost V 6 bases and J 0 bases; bases outside gene matches: 7. Germline V gene data show CDR1 as SNHLY and CDR2 as FYNNEI. CDR3 size: 18 residues. CDR3 in amino acids: CASRPGLAGVTNTGELFF. The CDR3 bases are TGTGCCAGCAGACCCGGACTAGCGGGGGTTACGAACACCGGGGAGCTGTTTTTT.

J is TRBJ1-5 and V is TRBV30; unclear D gene. Germline lookup yields CDR1 GTSNPN and CDR2 SVGIG (reference sequence). V was cut by 0 bases and J by 3 bases, with 9 bases left in between. The CDR3 is made up of 14 amino acids. The CDR3 DNA sequence: TGTGCCTGGAGTGTAGGGCTCACCAATCAGCCCCAGCATTTT. Residues: CAWSVGLTNQPQHF. Complete variable domain (other parts from reference TRBV30 and TRBJ1-5): SQTIHQWPATLVQPVGSPLSLECTVEGTSNPNLYWYRQAAGRGLQLLFYSVGIGQISSEVPQNLSASRPQDRQFILSSKKLLLSDSGFYLCAWSVGLTNQPQHFGDGTRLSIL.

The chain employs TRBV20-1 and TRBJ2-1, with no clear D. V lost 3 bases and J 5 bases, leaving 8 bases between the germline ends. The CDR3 sequence is 12 residues long. The germline gives CDR1 DFQATT, CDR2 SNEGSKA (reference sequence). The CDR3 here is CSARDRDNEQFF. CDR3 bases: TGCAGTGCTAGGGACCGGGACAATGAGCAGTTCTTC.

A note on this clonotype: A much larger clone lies a single base off, so this may be a read error. The V and J genes are TRBV6-1 and TRBJ2-7; 11 nucleotides line up with TRBD1. This CDR3 comprises 15 residues. Trimming at V came to 5 bases and at J to 4 bases, leaving 7 bases not matched to a gene. Germline V gene data show CDR1 as MNHNS and CDR2 as SASEGT. CDR3 region: CASSRPGQGGYEQYF. In DNA, the CDR3 is TGTGCCAGCAGTCGACCGGGACAGGGGGGGTACGAGCAGTACTTC.

The rearrangement links TRBV7-9 to TRBJ1-2, with D perhaps matching TRBD1 (6 bases). Germline V lookup: CDR1 SEHNR, CDR2 FQNEAQ (reference sequence). V lost 3 bases, J lost 2 bases, and 13 bases lay in between. The CDR3 length is 15 residues. The CDR3 DNA sequence: TGTGCCAGCAGCTTGAACGTAGACAGGAACTATGGCTACACCTTC. It encodes CASSLNVDRNYGYTF.

V is TRBV11-1 and J is TRBJ2-2; D is uncertain. Germline V gene data show CDR1 as SGHAT and CDR2 as FQDESV (reference sequence). The CDR3 runs to 14 residues. Trimming shortened V by 4 bases and J by 3 bases, and 9 bases separated the two germline ends. The DNA for the CDR3 is TGTGCCAGCAGCTCAACACCAGACACCGGGGAGCTGTTTTTT. Its translation: CASSSTPDTGELFF. Full variable domain (outside the CDR3, taken from reference TRBV11-1 and TRBJ2-2): EAEVAQSPRYKITEKSQAVAFWCDPISGHATLYWYRQILGQGPELLVQFQDESVVDDSQLPKDRFSAERLKGVDSTLKIQPAELGDSAMYLCASSSTPDTGELFFGEGSRLTVL.

Ten or more counts support this clonotype. The chain is built from TRBV6-5 and TRBJ2-7; D might be TRBD1 (6 bases). V was trimmed by 4 bases and J by 2 bases, leaving 9 bases between them. Looked up from germline, CDR1 is MNHEY and CDR2 is SVGAGI. The CDR3 covers 13 residues. CDR3 nucleotides: TGTGCCAGCAGTTTGGACAGCCCCTACGAGCAGTACTTC. Translated, it gives CASSLDSPYEQYF.

Concerning this clonotype: This may be a read error: a much more frequent sequence differs by one nucleotide. CDR3: CASSFPGQGNGQYF. The CDR3 nucleotides are TGTGCCAGCAGCTTCCCGGGACAGGGAAACGGGCAGTACTTC. The chain employs TRBV5-6 and TRBJ2-7; 9 bases are a match to TRBD1. CDR1 and CDR2 (germline): SGHDT, YYEEEE. The ends lost 2 bases at V and 9 bases at J; junction bases unmatched: 9. This CDR3 contains 14 residues.

CDR3 loop: CSVEETSGGYNEQFF. In DNA form, the CDR3 reads TGCAGCGTTGAAGAGACTAGCGGGGGTTACAATGAGCAGTTCTTC. The V and J genes are TRBV29-1 and TRBJ2-1; 12 bases agree with TRBD2. Trimming removed 0 bases from V and 4 bases from J; junction bases left unmatched: 1. From germline, CDR1 is SQVTM and CDR2 ANQGSEA. This CDR3 region has 15 residues.